Sequencing of this T cell receptor beta chain was carried out in a study of CD8+ T cells in alopecia areata. Study conclusions and caveats: Shared TCR sequences were less clear between patients than in mice, possibly partly from HLA diversity. It was lesional scalp, especially alopecia totalis/universalis, that showed higher clonality than normal scalp. Resident alphabeta T-cell populations of normal skin are likewise subject to sequencing in scalp samples.

Peripheral blood samples and lesional scalp punch biopsies were obtained from alopecia areata patients. Germline CDR1 is SGHRS and CDR2 is YFSETQ. The length of the CDR3 is 15 residues. Germline trimming cut 2 bases from V and 1 base from J; bases unmatched to any gene: 1. Investigators isolated RNA and reverse transcribed it into cDNA to act as the sequencing template. Clones were sequenced by immunoSEQ multiplex PCR, and TCRdb holds only the in-frame ones, with some missing. The sample lists around 29,000 clones; roughly 58% were seen once. About this clone itself: What it binds is not known.

The clonotype was recovered from a human donor with alopecia areata. The chain joins TRBV5-1 to TRBJ2-2; TRBD2 matches at 8 bases. The sequenced sample was NKG2D-high CD8+ T cells sorted from blood. CDR3 nucleotides: TGCGCCAGCAGCTTAAGCGGGGGGAACACCGGGGAGCTGTTTTTT. Protein sequence: CASSLSGGNTGELFF.